This T cell receptor (beta chain) was sequenced during a study of shared clonotypes between healthy human individuals. Study results and limitations: The generation probabilities recorded for non-shared clonotypes fell below those of clonotypes shared by all four donors.

There were no recent acute infections or vaccinations among the donors, who were healthy HIV-negative adults. On this clone itself: Its antigen remains unidentified.

TCRdb's table, derived via immunoSEQ multiplex PCR, lists solely in-frame clones and lacks some. Altogether about 2.5 million clones are present, around 90% being singletons, with the ten largest covering approximately 0.41%. Sequencing was performed on naive CD4+ T cells from PBMCs. Noted subset: CD45RA+ positively selected. The TCR was taken from a man aged 18 to 29 in good health. Some clones in this sample may be carry-over from other donors' samples.

CDR3 sequence reads: CASSLGWGQRSTYEQYF. The CDR3 bases are TGTGCCAGCAGCTTGGGTTGGGGACAGAGAAGCACCTACGAGCAGTACTTC. The V gene is TRBV5-6, the J gene TRBJ2-7; TRBD1 agrees at 7 bases. Germline-derived CDR1 and CDR2 are SGHDT and YYEEEE. This CDR3 is built from 17 residues. J lost 2 bases, V lost 0 bases, and 11 bases had no gene match.